The table lists the clone carrying this TCR beta chain with many counts. This entry comes from a study of T cells in Graves' hyperthyroidism and ophthalmopathy. Researchers took RNA transcripts and amplified the TCR beta CDR3 regions from them. An initial round of RT-PCR targeting the TCR CDR3 relied on the HTBI primer set. TCRdb fed the multiplex PCR reads into MiXCR, producing one record per CDR3 protein. The sample lists under 450,000 distinct CDR3 sequences, about a sixth seen once, with 7.5% to 9% in the top ten. The sample consisted of blood. This clonotype originated in a woman between 18 and 29 years old with Graves' hyperthyroidism.

The CDR3, as DNA: TGTGCCACCAGCAGAGATGCGGCCGCCGTTGGGCAGTACTTC. Translating gives CATSRDAAAVGQYF. The rearrangement joins TRBV15 to TRBJ2-7; D ambiguous. Trimming left V 0 bases short and J 9 bases short, with 15 bases between. This CDR3 comprises 14 residues. In germline, CDR1 is LNHNV, CDR2 YYDKDF (reference sequence). The whole variable domain, filled in from reference TRBV15 and TRBJ2-7, reads DAMVIQNPRYQVTQFGKPVTLSCSQTLNHNVMYWYQQKSSQAPKLLFHYYDKDFNNEADTPDNFQSRRPNTSFCFLDIRSPGLGDTAMYLCATSRDAAAVGQYFGPGTRLTVT.